This T cell receptor (beta chain) was retrieved from a study of response to subunit inactivated influenza vaccine. Study-wide results and caveats: The authors suggested that every seasonal influenza vaccination recruits few new T cells.

TCRdb reprocessed the RT-PCR reads via MiXCR and lists one record per CDR3 protein. The table lists 860,000 or so distinct CDR3 sequences, over 20% of them singletons. This clonotype was detected only a few times. Its antigen is unknown. Germline CDR1 SGHTA, CDR2 FQGNSA. Trimming left V 5 bases short and J 2 bases short, with 15 bases between. This CDR3 region has 15 residues. This specimen was PBMCs from blood, taken 4 to 6 days after vaccination. This TCR was recovered from a man aged 45-65 years who received an inactivated influenza vaccine. V gene TRBV7-2 combines with J gene TRBJ1-1; D gene ambiguous. DNA for the CDR3: TGTGCCAGCAGCCCATGGACGGCCAGAAACACTGAAGCTTTCTTT. This sequence encodes CASSPWTARNTEAFF. Full variable domain (missing parts from reference TRBV7-2 and TRBJ1-1): GAGVSQSPSNKVTEKGKDVELRCDPISGHTALYWYRQSLGQGLEFLIYFQGNSAPDKSGLPSDRFSAERTGGSVSTLTIQRTQQEDSAVYLCASSPWTARNTEAFFGQGTRLTVV.